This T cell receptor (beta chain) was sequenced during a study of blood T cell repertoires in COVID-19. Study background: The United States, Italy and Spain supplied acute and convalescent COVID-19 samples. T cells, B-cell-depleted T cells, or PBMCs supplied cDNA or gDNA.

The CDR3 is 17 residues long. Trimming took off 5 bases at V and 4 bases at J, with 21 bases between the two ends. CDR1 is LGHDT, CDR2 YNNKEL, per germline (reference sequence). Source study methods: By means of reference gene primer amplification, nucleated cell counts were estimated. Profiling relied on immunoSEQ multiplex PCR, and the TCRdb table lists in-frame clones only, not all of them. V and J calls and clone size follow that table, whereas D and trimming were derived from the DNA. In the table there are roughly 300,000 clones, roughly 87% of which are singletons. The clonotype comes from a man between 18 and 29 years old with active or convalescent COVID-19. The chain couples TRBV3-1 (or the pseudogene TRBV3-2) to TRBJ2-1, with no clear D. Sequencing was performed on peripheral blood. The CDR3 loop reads CASSARWSKTIYNEQFF. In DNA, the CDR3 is TGTGCCAGCAGCGCCCGATGGAGTAAGACGATATACAATGAGCAGTTCTTC.